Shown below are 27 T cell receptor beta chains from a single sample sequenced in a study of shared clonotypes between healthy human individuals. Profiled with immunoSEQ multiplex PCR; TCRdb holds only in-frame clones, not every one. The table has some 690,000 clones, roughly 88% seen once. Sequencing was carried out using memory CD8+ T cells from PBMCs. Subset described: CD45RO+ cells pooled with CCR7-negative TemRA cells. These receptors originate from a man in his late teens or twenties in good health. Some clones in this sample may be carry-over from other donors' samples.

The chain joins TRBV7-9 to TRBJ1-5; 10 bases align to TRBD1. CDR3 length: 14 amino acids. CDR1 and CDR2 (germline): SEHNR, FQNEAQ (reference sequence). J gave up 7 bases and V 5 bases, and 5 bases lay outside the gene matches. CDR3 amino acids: CASSKTGGEQPQHF. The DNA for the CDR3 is TGTGCCAGCAGCAAGACAGGGGGCGAGCAGCCCCAGCATTTT.

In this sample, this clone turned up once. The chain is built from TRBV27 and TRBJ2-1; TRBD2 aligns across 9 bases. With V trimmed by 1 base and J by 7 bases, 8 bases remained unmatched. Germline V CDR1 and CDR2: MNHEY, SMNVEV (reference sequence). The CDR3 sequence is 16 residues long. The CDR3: CASSLYLETSGNEQFF. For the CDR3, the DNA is TGTGCCAGCAGTTTATATTTGGAGACTAGCGGAAATGAGCAGTTCTTC.

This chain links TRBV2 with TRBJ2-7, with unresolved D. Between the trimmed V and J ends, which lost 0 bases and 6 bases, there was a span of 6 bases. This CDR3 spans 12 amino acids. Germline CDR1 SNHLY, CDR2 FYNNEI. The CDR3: CASSEALTEQYF. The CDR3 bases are TGTGCCAGCAGTGAAGCGCTTACCGAGCAGTACTTC.

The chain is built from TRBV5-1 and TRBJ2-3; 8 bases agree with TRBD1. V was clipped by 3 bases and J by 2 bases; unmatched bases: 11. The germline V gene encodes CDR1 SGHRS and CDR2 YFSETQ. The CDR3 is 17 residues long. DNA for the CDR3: TGCGCCAGCAGCTCCCGGTTGGGACAGGCGTCCACAGATACGCAGTATTTT. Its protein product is CASSSRLGQASTDTQYF.

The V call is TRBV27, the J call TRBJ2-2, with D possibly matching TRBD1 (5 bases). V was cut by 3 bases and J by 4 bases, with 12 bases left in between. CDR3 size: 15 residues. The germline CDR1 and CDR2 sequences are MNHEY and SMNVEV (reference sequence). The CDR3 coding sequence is TGTGCCAGCAGTTTTTCTCAGGGTGGCACCGGGGAGCTGTTTTTT. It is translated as CASSFSQGGTGELFF.

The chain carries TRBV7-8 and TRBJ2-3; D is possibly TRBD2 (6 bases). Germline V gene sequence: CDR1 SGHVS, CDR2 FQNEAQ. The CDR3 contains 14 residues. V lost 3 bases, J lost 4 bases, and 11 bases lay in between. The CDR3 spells CASSLERVADTQYF. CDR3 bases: TGTGCCAGCAGCTTGGAGCGGGTTGCAGATACGCAGTATTTT.

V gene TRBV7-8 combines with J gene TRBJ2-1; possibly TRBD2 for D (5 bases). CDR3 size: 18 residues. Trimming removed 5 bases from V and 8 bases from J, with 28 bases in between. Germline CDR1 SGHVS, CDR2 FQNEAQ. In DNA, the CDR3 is TGTGCCAGCAGCCCCGAATTACGGACTCCAACCCCCGTATATGAGCAGTTCTTC. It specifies CASSPELRTPTPVYEQFF.

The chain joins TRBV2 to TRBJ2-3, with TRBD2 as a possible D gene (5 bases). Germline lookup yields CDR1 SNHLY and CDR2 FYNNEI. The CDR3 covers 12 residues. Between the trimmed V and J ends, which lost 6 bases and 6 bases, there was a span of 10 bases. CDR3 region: CASRLAPDTQYF. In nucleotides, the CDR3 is TGTGCCAGCAGGCTAGCTCCGGATACGCAGTATTTT.

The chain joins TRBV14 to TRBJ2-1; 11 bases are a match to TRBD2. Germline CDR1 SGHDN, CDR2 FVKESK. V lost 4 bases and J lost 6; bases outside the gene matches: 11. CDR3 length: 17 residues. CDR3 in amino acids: CASSLVLAGGFGNEQFF. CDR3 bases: TGTGCCAGCAGCCTCGTCCTAGCGGGAGGATTCGGCAATGAGCAGTTCTTC.

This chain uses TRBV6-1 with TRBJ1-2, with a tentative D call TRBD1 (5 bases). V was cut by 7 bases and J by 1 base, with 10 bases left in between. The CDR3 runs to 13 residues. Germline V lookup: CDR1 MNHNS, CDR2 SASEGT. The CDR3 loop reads CASTEGLNYGYTF. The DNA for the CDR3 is TGTGCCAGCACCGAGGGACTTAACTATGGCTACACCTTC.

The CDR3 DNA follows: TGTGCCTGGAGTCTGTCCTCAACTAATGAAAAACTGTTTTTT. Protein sequence: CAWSLSSTNEKLFF. V and J are TRBV30 and TRBJ1-4; D unclear. Trimming took 2 bases from V and 0 from J, leaving 7 bases between them. The germline gives CDR1 GTSNPN, CDR2 SVGIG (reference sequence). The length of the CDR3 is 14 residues.

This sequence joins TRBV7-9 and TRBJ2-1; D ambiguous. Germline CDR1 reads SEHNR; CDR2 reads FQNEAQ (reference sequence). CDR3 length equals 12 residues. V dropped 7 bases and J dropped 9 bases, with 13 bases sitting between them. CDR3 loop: CASTQGIVEQFF. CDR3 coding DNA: TGTGCCAGCACTCAAGGTATTGTTGAGCAGTTCTTC.

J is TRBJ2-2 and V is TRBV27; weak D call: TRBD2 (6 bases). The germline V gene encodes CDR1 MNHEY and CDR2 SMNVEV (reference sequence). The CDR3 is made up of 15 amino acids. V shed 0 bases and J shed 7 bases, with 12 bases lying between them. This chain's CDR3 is CASSLSIRGNGELFF. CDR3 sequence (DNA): TGTGCCAGCAGTTTATCGATACGGGGGAACGGGGAGCTGTTTTTT.

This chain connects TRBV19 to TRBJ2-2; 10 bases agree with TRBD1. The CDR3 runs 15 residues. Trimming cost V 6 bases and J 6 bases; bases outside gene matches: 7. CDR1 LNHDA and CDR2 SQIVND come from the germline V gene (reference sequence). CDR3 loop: CASSRLGTGAGELFF. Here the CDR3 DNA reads TGTGCCAGTAGCCGGCTCGGGACAGGGGCCGGGGAGCTGTTTTTT.

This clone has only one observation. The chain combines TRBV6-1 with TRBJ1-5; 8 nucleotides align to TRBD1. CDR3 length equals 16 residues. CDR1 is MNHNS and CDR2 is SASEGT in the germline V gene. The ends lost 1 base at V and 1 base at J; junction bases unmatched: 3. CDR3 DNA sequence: TGTGCCAGCAGTGAAGGACACAGGGGGAGCAATCAGCCCCAGCATTTT. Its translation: CASSEGHRGSNQPQHF.

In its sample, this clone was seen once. The CDR3 DNA reads TGTGCCAGCAGCACCCGACAGGGCGGGGGCTCGCAGTATTTT. Protein: CASSTRQGGGSQYF. This sequence joins TRBV9 and TRBJ2-3; either TRBD1 or TRBD2 may fit D (7 bases each). The CDR3 is 14 amino acids. Germline V gives CDR1 SGDLS, CDR2 YYNGEE. Between the trimmed V and J ends, which lost 4 bases and 10 bases, there was a span of 19 bases.

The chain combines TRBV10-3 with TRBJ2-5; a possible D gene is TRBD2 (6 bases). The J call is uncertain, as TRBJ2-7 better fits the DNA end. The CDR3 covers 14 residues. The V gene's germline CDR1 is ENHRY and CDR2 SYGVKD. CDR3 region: CATAGGVWSYEQYF. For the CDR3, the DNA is TGTGCCACCGCAGGCGGGGTATGGTCCTACGAGCAGTACTTC.

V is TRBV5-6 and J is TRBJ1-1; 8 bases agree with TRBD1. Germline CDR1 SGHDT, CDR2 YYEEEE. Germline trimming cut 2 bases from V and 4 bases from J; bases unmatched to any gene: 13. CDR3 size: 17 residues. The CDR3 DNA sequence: TGTGCCAGCAGCTTTGGACAGGGAGGGTTACGGCGCACTGAAGCTTTCTTT. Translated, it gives CASSFGQGGLRRTEAFF.

CDR3 loop: CASSLGGLVGPGETQYF. The CDR3 nucleotides read TGTGCCAGCAGCTTAGGGGGACTAGTGGGCCCGGGGGAGACCCAGTACTTC. The V call is TRBV7-9, the J call TRBJ2-5, with 8 bases fitting TRBD2. Looked up from germline, CDR1 is SEHNR and CDR2 is FQNEAQ (reference sequence). The CDR3 totals 17 residues. With 1 base clipped from V and 5 bases from J, the junction kept 12 bases outside the gene matches.

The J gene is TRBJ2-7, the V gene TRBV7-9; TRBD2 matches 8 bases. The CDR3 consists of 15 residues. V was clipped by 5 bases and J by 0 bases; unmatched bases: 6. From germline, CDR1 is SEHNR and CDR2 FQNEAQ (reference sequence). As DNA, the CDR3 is TGTGCCAGCAGCCCCGCCGGGGGGGGCTCCTACGAGCAGTACTTC. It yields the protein CASSPAGGGSYEQYF.

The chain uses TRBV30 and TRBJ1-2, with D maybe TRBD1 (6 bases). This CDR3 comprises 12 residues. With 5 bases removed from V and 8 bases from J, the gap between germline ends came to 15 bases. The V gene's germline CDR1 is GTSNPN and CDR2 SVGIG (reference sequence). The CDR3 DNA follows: TGTGCCTGGGAAACGGGGGCCCAGGGCTACACCTTC. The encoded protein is CAWETGAQGYTF.

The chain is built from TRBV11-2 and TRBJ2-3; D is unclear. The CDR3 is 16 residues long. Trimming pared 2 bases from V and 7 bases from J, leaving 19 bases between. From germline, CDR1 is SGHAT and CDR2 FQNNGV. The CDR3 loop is CASSLSIRSTTNTQYF. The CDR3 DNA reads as TGTGCCAGCAGCTTATCGATTAGATCTACAACGAATACGCAGTATTTT. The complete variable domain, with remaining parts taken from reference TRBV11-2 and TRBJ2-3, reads EAGVAQSPRYKIIEKRQSVAFWCNPISGHATLYWYQQILGQGPKLLIQFQNNGVVDDSQLPKDRFSAERLKGVDSTLKIQPAKLEDSAVYLCASSLSIRSTTNTQYFGPGTRLTVL.

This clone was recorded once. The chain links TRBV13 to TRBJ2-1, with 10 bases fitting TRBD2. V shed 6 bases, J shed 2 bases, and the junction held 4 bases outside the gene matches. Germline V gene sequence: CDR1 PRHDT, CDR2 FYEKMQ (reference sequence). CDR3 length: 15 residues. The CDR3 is CASRGGTSAYNEQFF. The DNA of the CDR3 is TGTGCCAGCAGAGGGGGGACTAGCGCCTACAATGAGCAGTTCTTC.

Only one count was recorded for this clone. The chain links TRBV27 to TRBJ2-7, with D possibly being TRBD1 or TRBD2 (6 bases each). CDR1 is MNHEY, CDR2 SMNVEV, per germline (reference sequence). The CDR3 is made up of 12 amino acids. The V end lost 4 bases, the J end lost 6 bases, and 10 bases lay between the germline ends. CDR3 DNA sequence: TGTGCCAGCAGTTATGGAGGGGGCGAGCAGTACTTC. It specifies CASSYGGGEQYF.

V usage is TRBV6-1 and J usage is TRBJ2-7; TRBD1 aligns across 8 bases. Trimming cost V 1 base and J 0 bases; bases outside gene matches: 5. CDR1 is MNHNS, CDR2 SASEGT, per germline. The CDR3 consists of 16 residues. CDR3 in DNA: TGTGCCAGCAGTGAAGGATCGACAGGGGTCTCCTACGAGCAGTACTTC. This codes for CASSEGSTGVSYEQYF.

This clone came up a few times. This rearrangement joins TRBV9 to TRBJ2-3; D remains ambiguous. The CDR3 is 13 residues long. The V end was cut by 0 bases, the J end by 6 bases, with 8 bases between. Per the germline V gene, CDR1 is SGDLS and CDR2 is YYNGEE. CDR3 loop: CASSVVQWDTQYF. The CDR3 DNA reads TGTGCCAGCAGCGTAGTACAATGGGATACGCAGTATTTT.

DNA of the CDR3: TGCGCCAGCAGTGAGTTCTGCGGTTCTAGCGGGAGATCATGTGAGCAGTACTTC. This sequence encodes CASSEFCGSSGRSCEQYF. The rearrangement uses TRBV10-1 and TRBJ2-7, with 10 bases matching TRBD2. Per the germline V gene, CDR1 is WNHNN and CDR2 is SYGVQD (reference sequence). V trimming: 1 base; J trimming: 7 bases; junction bases outside the gene matches: 16. The CDR3 totals 18 residues.